The 27 T cell receptor beta chains listed next were all sequenced from one sample in a study of cytotoxic CD8 clonotypes in ibrutinib-treated CLL. Only in-frame clones appear in the TCRdb table, and some are missing; sequencing was by immunoSEQ multiplex PCR. The sample includes tens of thousands of clones, just under 70% of them seen just once. This specimen was PBMCs, taken after 24 months of ibrutinib treatment. The receptors come from a human donor with chronic lymphocytic leukemia.

The chain is built from TRBV18 and TRBJ2-1; 7 nucleotides agree with TRBD1. With 2 bases clipped from V and 5 bases from J, the junction kept 9 bases outside the gene matches. The CDR3 consists of 16 residues. Germline V lookup: CDR1 KGHSH, CDR2 LQKENI. The CDR3 loop reads CASSPRKQGNHNEQFF. CDR3 sequence (DNA): TGTGCCAGCTCACCAAGGAAACAGGGGAACCACAATGAGCAGTTCTTC.

The chain joins TRBV30 to TRBJ1-2; D is unclear. CDR1 and CDR2 from the germline V gene are GTSNPN and SVGIG (reference sequence). The CDR3 has 11 residues. Trimming stripped 5 bases from V and 5 bases from J, with 9 bases between. The CDR3 loop reads CAWSIGYGYTF. The CDR3 DNA follows: TGTGCCTGGTCGATCGGGTATGGCTACACCTTC.

The chain uses TRBV4-1 and TRBJ1-6; D gene ambiguous. This CDR3 is 15 amino acids long. V shed 0 bases and J shed 8 bases, with 11 bases lying between them. The germline V gene has CDR1 MGHRA and CDR2 YSYEKL. CDR3 protein: CASSQDEASDSPLHF. As DNA, the CDR3 is TGCGCCAGCAGCCAAGATGAGGCATCGGATTCACCCCTCCACTTT.

V and J are TRBV15 and TRBJ2-1; 9 bases are a match to TRBD1. Germline V lookup: CDR1 LNHNV, CDR2 YYDKDF (reference sequence). With 0 bases clipped from V and 0 bases from J, the junction kept 6 bases outside the gene matches. The CDR3 covers 18 residues. This CDR3 is CATSRDTGTGSSYNEQFF. In DNA form, the CDR3 reads TGTGCCACCAGCAGAGATACCGGGACAGGGAGCTCCTACAATGAGCAGTTCTTC.

V usage is TRBV10-3 and J usage is TRBJ1-1; 7 bases fit TRBD1. Unmatched junction bases numbered 6, after V lost 4 bases and J lost 4 bases. CDR3 length: 14 amino acids. Germline CDR1 ENHRY, CDR2 SYGVKD. CDR3 nucleotide sequence: TGTGCCATCAGTGGGGGACAGCCGAGCACTGAAGCTTTCTTT. Protein sequence: CAISGGQPSTEAFF.

This clone showed up just a few times. The gene calls are TRBV6-1 and TRBJ1-4; TRBD1 is a possible D gene (6 bases). Germline lookup yields CDR1 MNHNS and CDR2 SASEGT. V lost 4 bases and J lost 0, with 18 bases in between. The CDR3 totals 18 residues. In DNA, the CDR3 is TGTGCCAGCAGTGTATATGGACAGACACCGGCAACTAATGAAAAACTGTTTTTT. This gives the protein CASSVYGQTPATNEKLFF.

This clone was seen just once. The rearrangement links TRBV11-2 to TRBJ2-1; 9 nucleotides match TRBD1. V dropped 4 bases and J dropped 4; count of bases not matched to a gene: 2. Germline V lookup: CDR1 SGHAT, CDR2 FQNNGV. The length of the CDR3 is 14 residues. CDR3 residues: CASSSGTGYNEQFF. The DNA for the CDR3 is TGTGCCAGCAGCTCCGGGACAGGGTACAATGAGCAGTTCTTC.

The chain has TRBV11-1 and TRBJ2-5; D unclear. The CDR3 is 11 residues long. Germline V lookup: CDR1 SGHAT, CDR2 FQDESV (reference sequence). Trimming pared 1 base from V and 4 bases from J, leaving 1 base between. The CDR3 sequence is CASSLGETQYF. CDR3 nucleotides: TGTGCCAGCAGCTTAGGAGAGACCCAGTACTTC.

This chain joins TRBV5-4 and TRBJ2-7; D is perhaps TRBD1 (6 bases). The V gene lost 0 bases and the J gene lost 6 bases, with 13 bases spanning the gap. The CDR3 spans 14 residues. The germline V gene encodes CDR1 SGHNT and CDR2 YYREEE (reference sequence). CDR3 bases: TGTGCCAGCAGCTTGGACAGGGCCTCGGGCGAGCAGTACTTC. Translating it yields CASSLDRASGEQYF.

This clone was found a few times. The chain links TRBV19 to TRBJ2-3; a weak D match, TRBD2 (5 bases). The length of the CDR3 is 15 residues. CDR1 LNHDA and CDR2 SQIVND come from the germline V gene (reference sequence). Trimming shortened V by 1 base and J by 9 bases, and 17 bases separated the two germline ends. The CDR3 nucleotides are TGTGCCAGTAGTATAGCCCGATCACTAGATAACACGCAGTATTTT. Translation: CASSIARSLDNTQYF. The variable domain in full, completed from reference TRBV19 and TRBJ2-3, reads DGGITQSPKYLFRKEGQNVTLSCEQNLNHDAMYWYRQDPGQGLRLIYYSQIVNDFQKGDIAEGYSVSREKKESFPLTVTSAQKNPTAFYLCASSIARSLDNTQYFGPGTRLTVL.

CDR3 bases: TGTGCCAGCAGTGAAGTACAGGGGGAAAACTATGGCTACACCTTC. Translated: CASSEVQGENYGYTF. The chain joins TRBV2 to TRBJ1-2; TRBD1 matches 8 bases. The CDR3 runs 15 residues. CDR1 is SNHLY and CDR2 is FYNNEI in the germline V gene. Trimming cost V 1 base and J 2 bases; bases outside gene matches: 3.

The chain has TRBV11-2 and TRBJ2-7; weak D call: TRBD1 (6 bases). This CDR3 is built from 13 residues. Germline V lookup: CDR1 SGHAT, CDR2 FQNNGV. With 1 base removed from V and 3 bases from J, the gap between germline ends came to 7 bases. CDR3: CASSLGTVYEQYF. The CDR3 region has the DNA TGTGCCAGCAGCTTAGGGACAGTCTACGAGCAGTACTTC.

By sample fraction, this clone is medium-sized (0.01 to 0.1%). The chain recombines TRBV7-9 with TRBJ1-6; the match to TRBD1 covers 12 bases. This CDR3 is built from 18 residues. Looked up from germline, CDR1 is SEHNR and CDR2 is FQNEAQ (reference sequence). V dropped 4 bases and J dropped 5; count of bases not matched to a gene: 9. The CDR3 reads CASSSSTGTGGDNSPLHF. The CDR3 bases are TGTGCCAGCAGCTCATCAACCGGGACAGGGGGCGATAATTCACCCCTCCACTTT.

With regard to this clone: The identical CDR3 is also encoded by other nucleotide sequences in the sample. This chain connects TRBV18 to TRBJ1-3, with no clear D. Trimming removed 1 base at V and 4 bases at J, with 11 bases between. CDR1 and CDR2 from the germline V gene are KGHSH and LQKENI. The CDR3 has 15 residues. The CDR3 DNA follows: TGTGCCAGCTCACCACAGGGCGGATTGGGAAACACCATATATTTT. Its protein is CASSPQGGLGNTIYF.

The gene calls are TRBV5-1 and TRBJ2-3, with D perhaps TRBD2 (7 bases). This CDR3 has 15 residues. The germline V and J ends were trimmed by 1 base and 2 bases, with 11 bases remaining between them. Germline lookup yields CDR1 SGHRS and CDR2 YFSETQ. The CDR3 region has the DNA TGCGCCAGCAGCTTGTTGGGGGGGCCCACAGATACGCAGTATTTT. Protein sequence: CASSLLGGPTDTQYF.

At least ten counts were recorded for this clone. The J gene is TRBJ1-1, the V gene TRBV5-4; 7 bases match TRBD1. The CDR3 loop spans 14 amino acids. V lost 6 bases and J lost 5; bases outside the gene matches: 10. Germline V lookup: CDR1 SGHNT, CDR2 YYREEE (reference sequence). The CDR3 protein is CASTARGHGTEAFF. In nucleotides, the CDR3 is TGTGCCAGCACCGCGAGGGGGCATGGAACTGAAGCTTTCTTT.

The V call is TRBV10-2, the J call TRBJ2-5; 10 positions agree with TRBD2. V trimming: 6 bases; J trimming: 5 bases; junction bases outside the gene matches: 6. There are 14 residues in the CDR3. CDR1 is WSHSY, CDR2 SAAADI, per germline. The CDR3 region is CASRKAGGHETQYF. The CDR3, as DNA: TGCGCCAGCAGGAAAGCGGGGGGGCACGAGACCCAGTACTTC.

Only a few counts were recorded for this clone. The CDR3 DNA reads TGTGCCAGCAGCCAAGATGTAGGACACTCCTACGAGCAGTACTTC. As protein: CASSQDVGHSYEQYF. This sequence joins TRBV14 and TRBJ2-7; tentatively, D is TRBD1 (5 bases). The CDR3 runs 15 residues. Germline V gives CDR1 SGHDN, CDR2 FVKESK. V was trimmed by 0 bases and J by 0 bases, leaving 9 bases between them.

This chain links TRBV11-1 with TRBJ1-5; 7 nucleotides line up with TRBD1. Germline CDR1 and CDR2: SGHAT and FQDESV (reference sequence). Unmatched junction bases numbered 6, after V lost 3 bases and J lost 7 bases. The length of the CDR3 is 14 residues. CDR3 nucleotides: TGTGCCAGCAGCTTTGGGGCAGGGGGACAGCCCCAGCATTTT. This sequence encodes CASSFGAGGQPQHF.

V is TRBV13 and J is TRBJ1-3; TRBD1 matches 7 bases. CDR1 and CDR2 (germline): PRHDT, FYEKMQ (reference sequence). J gave up 1 base and V 1 base, and 4 bases lay outside the gene matches. The CDR3 consists of 16 residues. The CDR3 DNA follows: TGTGCCAGCAGCTTAGCCCCAGGGGGATCTGGAAACACCATATATTTT. Translation gives CASSLAPGGSGNTIYF. The variable domain in full, with the rest retrieved from reference TRBV13 and TRBJ1-3, is AAGVIQSPRHLIKEKRETATLKCYPIPRHDTVYWYQQGPGQDPQFLISFYEKMQSDKGSIPDRFSAQQFSDYHSELNMSSLELGDSALYFCASSLAPGGSGNTIYFGEGSWLTVV.

The chain employs TRBV7-9 and TRBJ2-5, with a weak D call TRBD2 (6 bases). V was trimmed by 3 bases and J by 2 bases, leaving 10 bases between them. This CDR3 has 14 amino acids. The germline V gene encodes CDR1 SEHNR and CDR2 FQNEAQ (reference sequence). Here the CDR3 reads CASSFWGDQETQYF. CDR3 nucleotide sequence: TGTGCCAGCAGCTTTTGGGGGGATCAAGAGACCCAGTACTTC.

The rearrangement uses TRBV18 and TRBJ2-7; 10 bases are shared with TRBD1. The CDR3 has 14 residues. The V and J ends lost 3 bases and 2 bases, in that order; junction bases with no gene match: 1. Germline loops: CDR1 KGHSH, CDR2 LQKENI. In DNA, the CDR3 is TGTGCCAGCTCACCCGGGACAGGGGCCTACGAGCAGTACTTC. As protein: CASSPGTGAYEQYF.

The chain combines TRBV5-1 with TRBJ1-3; TRBD1 matches 9 bases. This CDR3 comprises 15 residues. Germline CDR1 and CDR2: SGHRS and YFSETQ. V lost 4 bases and J lost 4; bases outside the gene matches: 6. DNA for the CDR3: TGCGCCAGCAGCCCGGCCGGGACAGGGGGAAACACCATATATTTT. Translated, it gives CASSPAGTGGNTIYF.

There are many counts of this clone. The chain links TRBV5-1 to TRBJ1-3, with D unclear. Germline lookup yields CDR1 SGHRS and CDR2 YFSETQ. The CDR3 extends over 16 amino acids. The V gene lost 0 bases and the J gene lost 0 bases, with 10 bases spanning the gap. The CDR3 DNA sequence: TGCGCCAGCAGCTTGGCCTTTGGTAACTCTGGAAACACCATATATTTT. This encodes CASSLAFGNSGNTIYF.

This clone has a single count. This chain links TRBV6-1 with TRBJ1-4; 8 positions match TRBD1. Germline V lookup: CDR1 MNHNS, CDR2 SASEGT. This CDR3 has 14 residues. The trim removed 4 bases at V and 8 bases at J, leaving 6 bases unmatched. CDR3 protein: CASSGTGSGEKLFF. The CDR3 nucleotides read TGTGCCAGCAGTGGGACAGGGTCGGGAGAAAAACTGTTTTTT.

This clone counts as medium-sized. The chain combines TRBV5-8 with TRBJ2-3; D possibly corresponds to TRBD2 (6 bases). The length of the CDR3 is 18 residues. Per the germline V gene, CDR1 is SGHTS and CDR2 is YDEGEE. The germline V and J ends were trimmed by 3 bases and 2 bases, with 22 bases remaining between them. The CDR3 nucleotides read TGTGCCAGCAGCTGGTTGCGCGGGGCCGACTTCTTCACAGATACGCAGTATTTT. Its translation is CASSWLRGADFFTDTQYF.

The V call is TRBV5-1, the J call TRBJ1-1; 9 bases match TRBD1. The CDR3 is 16 residues long. The germline V gene has CDR1 SGHRS and CDR2 YFSETQ. Trimming took 3 bases from V and 1 from J; bases not matched to a gene: 7. CDR3 sequence: CASSSLRGQGNTEAFF. The DNA for the CDR3 is TGCGCCAGCAGCTCGTTAAGGGGACAGGGGAACACTGAAGCTTTCTTT. The full variable domain, with the rest looked up from reference TRBV5-1 and TRBJ1-1, is KAGVTQTPRYLIKTRGQQVTLSCSPISGHRSVSWYQQTPGQGLQFLFEYFSETQRNKGNFPGRFSGRQFSNSRSEMNVSTLELGDSALYLCASSSLRGQGNTEAFFGQGTRLTVV.